The 9 T cell receptor beta chains given below trace back to one sample, sequenced in a study of cytomegalovirus exposure and HLA in healthy donors (TCRdb year 2017). The receptor library was made with the immunoSEQ multiplex PCR assay. TCRdb re-hosts the immuneACCESS table, in-frame sequences only. Its copies lack some clones; in the studies checked, an unresolved V gene accounts for under half of them, and the cause for the rest is not known. For this sample the table gives some 130,000 clones, of which almost 85% were detected only once. The ten biggest clones cover approximately 30% of the sample. Sequencing was done on a sample of PBMCs. All receptors derive from a man between 25 and 39 years old in good health and CMV-seropositive.

This chain joins TRBV6-1 and TRBJ2-5, with 7 nucleotides matching TRBD1. This CDR3 is built from 14 residues. V shed 4 bases, J shed 2 bases, and the junction held 4 bases outside the gene matches. Per the germline V gene, CDR1 is MNHNS and CDR2 is SASEGT. Written as DNA, the CDR3 is TGTGCCAGCAGTGCAGACAGGGTACAAGAGACCCAGTACTTC. This encodes CASSADRVQETQYF.

The V gene is TRBV5-1, the J gene TRBJ1-6; TRBD1 is a possible D gene (5 bases). The germline V gene has CDR1 SGHRS and CDR2 YFSETQ. V lost 0 bases and J lost 5, with 9 bases in between. The CDR3 is 15 amino acids. The CDR3 DNA follows: TGCGCCAGCAGCTTGGAACGCAGGGATAATTCACCCCTCCACTTT. Amino acids: CASSLERRDNSPLHF.

Regarding this clone: This sample includes further DNA sequences coding for the same CDR3. The chain uses TRBV7-3 and TRBJ2-1; D perhaps matches TRBD1 (5 bases). Per germline, CDR1 SGHTA and CDR2 FQGTGA. Trimming removed 5 bases at V and 4 bases at J, with 9 bases between. The CDR3 contains 13 residues. This CDR3 reads CASSLDTYNEQFF. For the CDR3, the DNA is TGTGCCAGCAGCCTGGACACATACAATGAGCAGTTCTTC.

This clone was observed a handful of times. This sequence joins TRBV5-4 and TRBJ1-2; possibly TRBD1 for D (6 bases). Trimming shortened V by 2 bases and J by 6 bases, and 14 bases separated the two germline ends. CDR1 is SGHNT, CDR2 YYREEE, per germline (reference sequence). The length of the CDR3 is 14 residues. CDR3 DNA sequence: TGTGCCAGCAGCTTCCCTACAGGGTTGGATGGCTACACCTTC. It is translated as CASSFPTGLDGYTF.

This chain joins TRBV27 and TRBJ1-5; 7 bases match TRBD1. Germline values: CDR1 MNHEY, CDR2 SMNVEV (reference sequence). The CDR3 is made up of 16 amino acids. Losses at the gene ends were 6 bases for V and 0 bases for J; bases not matched to a gene: 8. CDR3 DNA: TGTGCCAGCAGCCAGACGACAGGGACTAGCAATCAGCCCCAGCATTTT. The encoded protein is CASSQTTGTSNQPQHF.

The chain employs TRBV19 and TRBJ2-2; D is perhaps TRBD2 (5 bases). The germline gives CDR1 LNHDA, CDR2 SQIVND (reference sequence). Trimming stripped 6 bases from V and 0 bases from J, with 14 bases between. The CDR3 has 16 amino acids. The CDR3 reads CASRLLGAANTGELFF. CDR3 sequence (DNA): TGTGCCAGTAGGCTACTAGGAGCCGCGAACACCGGGGAGCTGTTTTTT. The whole variable domain, filled in from reference TRBV19 and TRBJ2-2, reads DGGITQSPKYLFRKEGQNVTLSCEQNLNHDAMYWYRQDPGQGLRLIYYSQIVNDFQKGDIAEGYSVSREKKESFPLTVTSAQKNPTAFYLCASRLLGAANTGELFFGEGSRLTVL.

There are a few counts of this clone. This chain uses TRBV7-8 with TRBJ1-2; TRBD1 aligns across 9 bases. Unmatched junction bases numbered 5, after V lost 8 bases and J lost 7 bases. Germline-derived CDR1 and CDR2 are SGHVS and FQNEAQ. The CDR3 is 12 amino acids. The CDR3 nucleotides read TGTGCCAGCGGAAGGACAGGGGCTGGCTACACCTTC. Encoded protein: CASGRTGAGYTF.

The chain combines TRBV20-1 with TRBJ2-1; possibly TRBD2 for D (5 bases). CDR1 and CDR2 (germline): DFQATT, SNEGSKA (reference sequence). The CDR3 has 11 residues. V lost 6 bases and J lost 8, with 11 bases in between. The CDR3 DNA is TGCAGTGCCGGGGAGTCCGATGAGCAGTTCTTC. It codes for CSAGESDEQFF.

The V and J genes are TRBV6-5 and TRBJ2-7; TRBD1 aligns across 10 bases. The J segment lost 4 bases and the V segment lost 6 bases, leaving 9 bases of the junction unmatched. CDR1 and CDR2 from the germline V gene are MNHEY and SVGAGI. This CDR3 is 15 amino acids long. The CDR3 DNA is TGTGCCAGCAGCCGTTCGGGGACAGGGGCATACGAGCAGTACTTC. It encodes CASSRSGTGAYEQYF.